Presented here are 4 T cell receptor beta chains from one specimen sequenced in a study of T cells after yellow fever vaccination. TCRdb ran MiXCR on the 5' RACE reads and lists one entry per CDR3 protein. The repertoire holds 200,000 to 300,000 distinct CDR3 sequences, with approximately 3.8% as singletons. Sequenced here: PBMCs, sampled 15 days after the yellow fever booster vaccination. These receptors all come from a man aged 18 to 30 who received the YFV17D yellow fever vaccine.

This clonotype was seen ten or more times. This chain connects TRBV9 to TRBJ1-2; D may be TRBD1 (6 bases). Germline CDR1 and CDR2: SGDLS and YYNGEE. The ends were cut back, 7 bases at V and 4 bases at J, with 17 bases in the middle. This CDR3 spans 14 amino acids. This CDR3 is CASGRGQSGYGYTF. The CDR3 DNA reads as TGTGCCAGCGGACGGGGGCAGTCAGGCTATGGCTACACCTTC.

This clonotype came up many times. The chain uses TRBV5-1 and TRBJ1-1; 7 bases are shared with TRBD1. The CDR3 covers 14 residues. The trim removed 3 bases at V and 4 bases at J, leaving 6 bases unmatched. Germline values: CDR1 SGHRS, CDR2 YFSETQ. CDR3 protein: CASSSEGAPTEAFF. The CDR3 DNA sequence: TGCGCCAGCAGCTCGGAGGGGGCGCCCACTGAAGCTTTCTTT.

The gene calls are TRBV6-4 and TRBJ2-1, with D tentatively TRBD2 (6 bases). CDR1 is MRHNA and CDR2 is SNTAGT in the germline V gene. Trimming pared 5 bases from V and 0 bases from J, leaving 11 bases between. The CDR3 covers 15 residues. The CDR3 coding sequence is TGTGCCAGCAGTCCCTCCGGGGGCTCCTACAATGAGCAGTTCTTC. Encoded protein: CASSPSGGSYNEQFF.

In its sample, this clonotype was seen many times. This chain uses TRBV7-2 with TRBJ2-5, with 8 bases aligning to TRBD2. This CDR3 has 13 residues. Losses at the gene ends were 7 bases for V and 5 bases for J; bases not matched to a gene: 6. The germline V gene has CDR1 SGHTA and CDR2 FQGNSA. The CDR3 sequence is CASTTPGGETQYF. The CDR3 bases are TGTGCCAGCACCACCCCGGGAGGGGAGACCCAGTACTTC.